What follows are 30 T cell receptor beta chains derived from one specimen sequenced in a study of PD-1 blockade in classical Hodgkin lymphoma. The table came from immunoSEQ multiplex PCR; TCRdb's copy has only in-frame clones and leaves some out. The sample has about 37,000 clones; roughly four fifths are singletons. Every patient was affected by relapse after autologous stem cell transplantation, while exposure to brentuximab vedotin was not uniform. The sequencing used peripheral blood mononuclear cells (PBMCs), collected at baseline. The receptors originated from a human donor with classical Hodgkin lymphoma.

The V call is TRBV11-2, the J call TRBJ1-4; 7 nucleotides line up with TRBD1. Germline V gives CDR1 SGHAT, CDR2 FQNNGV. The CDR3 contains 16 residues. The V and J ends lost 5 bases and 6 bases, in that order; junction bases with no gene match: 12. CDR3 sequence (DNA): TGTGCCAGCAGCCTAGGACAGGCCTCCTCTCATGAAAAACTGTTTTTT. Translated: CASSLGQASSHEKLFF.

The chain uses TRBV6-5 and TRBJ1-1, with D hard to call. The CDR3 has 14 residues. Germline lookup yields CDR1 MNHEY and CDR2 SVGAGI. V was shortened by 8 bases and J by 4 bases, with 17 bases between the two germline ends. The CDR3, as DNA: TGTGCCAGCCGAGCTTACCCGGGAGGCACTGAAGCTTTCTTT. It specifies CASRAYPGGTEAFF.

Comment on this clone: At one of its ends the junction is not consistent with the germline gene, which may arise from a read error. The V gene is TRBV30, the J gene TRBJ2-3; D may be TRBD2 (6 bases). In germline, CDR1 is GTSNPN, CDR2 SVGIG (reference sequence). The CDR3 is 11 residues long. In DNA, the CDR3 is TGTGCCTGGCGTGTCGGGACTGCTCAGTATTTT. It translates to CAWRVGTAQYF.

This sequence joins TRBV7-9 and TRBJ2-2, with 7 nucleotides matching TRBD1. Trimming removed 4 bases from V and 0 bases from J; junction bases left unmatched: 2. The germline gives CDR1 SEHNR, CDR2 FQNEAQ (reference sequence). The CDR3 consists of 15 residues. CDR3 in DNA: TGTGCCAGCAGCTCAGGGACAGCGAACACCGGGGAGCTGTTTTTT. It yields the protein CASSSGTANTGELFF.

The J gene is TRBJ1-1, the V gene TRBV6-5; D unclear. The germline gives CDR1 MNHEY, CDR2 SVGAGI. Trimming pared 2 bases from V and 8 bases from J, leaving 9 bases between. The CDR3 runs to 12 residues. In DNA, the CDR3 is TGTGCCAGCAGTTACCGCCAATGGGAAGCTTTCTTT. It yields the protein CASSYRQWEAFF.

The V and J genes are TRBV4-1 and TRBJ2-2; tentatively, D is TRBD2 (5 bases). This CDR3 comprises 16 residues. Germline V gives CDR1 MGHRA, CDR2 YSYEKL. Trimming removed 0 bases at V and 7 bases at J, with 15 bases between. In DNA form, the CDR3 reads TGCGCCAGCAGCCAAGATGAACGGCCCGGGGTCGGGGAGCTGTTTTTT. Protein: CASSQDERPGVGELFF.

The chain recombines TRBV19 with TRBJ1-4; TRBD1 might be the D (6 bases). Germline V CDR1 and CDR2: LNHDA, SQIVND (reference sequence). The CDR3 spans 15 residues. V lost 11 bases and J lost 1, with 17 bases in between. CDR3 sequence (DNA): TGTGCCTCCGTTAGTACAGGGAGAACTAATGAAAAACTGTTTTTT. Translation gives CASVSTGRTNEKLFF.

The chain recombines TRBV2 with TRBJ2-7; TRBD2 aligns across 9 bases. With V trimmed by 11 bases and J by 6 bases, 11 bases remained unmatched. The CDR3 contains 13 residues. Germline V CDR1 and CDR2: SNHLY, FYNNEI. CDR3 sequence (DNA): TGTGCCGGTGGGGCGGGAGGGCCAGGCGAGCAGTACTTC. It codes for CAGGAGGPGEQYF.

This clone was counted a few times. The sample has other DNA sequences that encode this CDR3 too. The V gene is TRBV19, the J gene TRBJ1-5, with D maybe TRBD1 (5 bases). V dropped 4 bases and J dropped 1 base, with 14 bases sitting between them. The length of the CDR3 is 16 residues. CDR1 and CDR2 from the germline V gene are LNHDA and SQIVND (reference sequence). This chain's CDR3 is CASSRPGQVSNQPQHF. The CDR3 DNA reads TGTGCCAGTAGTAGACCAGGGCAGGTCAGCAATCAGCCCCAGCATTTT. Full variable domain (outside the CDR3, taken from reference TRBV19 and TRBJ1-5): DGGITQSPKYLFRKEGQNVTLSCEQNLNHDAMYWYRQDPGQGLRLIYYSQIVNDFQKGDIAEGYSVSREKKESFPLTVTSAQKNPTAFYLCASSRPGQVSNQPQHFGDGTRLSIL.

This chain uses TRBV6-5 with TRBJ2-3; D gene uncertain. The V end lost 6 bases, the J end lost 1 base, and 8 bases lay between the germline ends. Germline lookup yields CDR1 MNHEY and CDR2 SVGAGI. This CDR3 region has 13 residues. As DNA, the CDR3 is TGTGCCAGCAGCCTCCCTGGCACAGATACGCAGTATTTT. Translated, it gives CASSLPGTDTQYF.

This rearrangement joins TRBV2 to TRBJ2-1; possible D gene TRBD2, 5 bases. Trimming shortened V by 1 base and J by 2 bases, and 6 bases separated the two germline ends. The CDR3 contains 14 residues. Per the germline V gene, CDR1 is SNHLY and CDR2 is FYNNEI. CDR3 DNA: TGTGCCAGCAGTGAAGACGGGGCCTACAATGAGCAGTTCTTC. Protein: CASSEDGAYNEQFF.

The chain uses TRBV2 and TRBJ2-7; D remains ambiguous. Trimming removed 1 base at V and 1 base at J, with 11 bases between. The CDR3 spans 15 residues. Germline loops: CDR1 SNHLY, CDR2 FYNNEI. As DNA, the CDR3 is TGTGCCAGCAGTGAAGTTGGCGGCACGTCCTACGAGCAGTACTTC. Translating it yields CASSEVGGTSYEQYF.

This clone has a handful of counts. The chain employs TRBV28 and TRBJ1-3; D is uncertain. V lost 8 bases, J lost 0 bases, and 14 bases lay in between. This CDR3 comprises 15 residues. Germline-derived CDR1 and CDR2 are MDHEN and SYDVKM. The CDR3 loop reads CASHAGSDSGNTIYF. DNA of the CDR3: TGTGCCAGCCATGCAGGTTCCGACTCTGGAAACACCATATATTTT.

J is TRBJ2-5 and V is TRBV6-5, with D maybe TRBD2 (6 bases). The CDR3 has 14 amino acids. V lost 2 bases and J 5 bases, leaving 12 bases between the germline ends. Germline V gene sequence: CDR1 MNHEY, CDR2 SVGAGI. The CDR3 sequence is CASSYAGTGETQYF. The DNA of the CDR3 is TGTGCCAGCAGTTACGCCGGGACTGGGGAGACCCAGTACTTC.

The chain couples TRBV7-9 to TRBJ1-4, with 7 bases fitting TRBD1. This CDR3 is built from 14 residues. Trimming cost V 3 bases and J 8 bases; bases outside gene matches: 6. CDR1 is SEHNR and CDR2 is FQNEAQ in the germline V gene (reference sequence). The CDR3 nucleotides read TGTGCCAGCAGCTTCGGGCAGGGGGAGGAAAAACTGTTTTTT. Translating it yields CASSFGQGEEKLFF.

This clone was detected a few times. The chain employs TRBV7-9 and TRBJ2-1, with unresolved D. V was shortened by 7 bases and J by 2 bases, with 15 bases between the two germline ends. From germline, CDR1 is SEHNR and CDR2 FQNEAQ (reference sequence). The CDR3 sequence is 15 residues long. The CDR3 sequence: CASTKGSGAYNEQFF. The CDR3 nucleotides read TGTGCCAGCACCAAGGGTAGTGGAGCCTACAATGAGCAGTTCTTC.

The rearrangement joins TRBV5-1 to TRBJ1-6; D is unresolved. Germline V lookup: CDR1 SGHRS, CDR2 YFSETQ. The CDR3 covers 15 residues. Trimming shortened V by 0 bases and J by 5 bases, and 9 bases separated the two germline ends. CDR3: CASSLAPGDNSPLHF. The CDR3 nucleotides are TGCGCCAGCAGCTTGGCCCCAGGAGATAATTCACCCCTCCACTTT.

This clone was observed a few times. The chain combines TRBV7-2 with TRBJ1-5; D gene unclear. The germline V and J ends were trimmed by 2 bases and 1 base, with 9 bases remaining between them. CDR3 length equals 15 residues. Looked up from germline, CDR1 is SGHTA and CDR2 is FQGNSA. In DNA, the CDR3 is TGTGCCAGCAGCTTAACGCCCGACAGCAATCAGCCCCAGCATTTT. Its translation is CASSLTPDSNQPQHF.

The chain joins TRBV4-1 to TRBJ2-3; D unclear. CDR1 and CDR2 (germline): MGHRA, YSYEKL. Trimming removed 0 bases from V and 6 bases from J, with 10 bases in between. This CDR3 has 14 amino acids. The CDR3 region has the DNA TGCGCCAGCAGCCAAGATCCCCTCTTGGATACGCAGTATTTT. This encodes CASSQDPLLDTQYF.

The rearrangement links TRBV5-4 to TRBJ2-1, with 7 bases aligning to TRBD2. Germline CDR1 and CDR2: SGHNT and YYREEE (reference sequence). The CDR3 has 13 amino acids. V gave up 5 bases and J gave up 5 bases; unmatched junction bases: 4. Here the CDR3 DNA reads TGTGCCAGCAGGGCTGCGGGGGACAATGAGCAGTTCTTC. It yields the protein CASRAAGDNEQFF.

The chain carries TRBV28 and TRBJ2-7, with 8 bases aligning to TRBD2. Germline V gives CDR1 MDHEN, CDR2 SYDVKM. The ends lost 6 bases at V and 5 bases at J; junction bases unmatched: 9. The CDR3 spans 14 residues. CDR3 DNA: TGTGCCAGCAGGTCCAGCGGGAGTCAGGACGAGCAGTACTTC. This encodes CASRSSGSQDEQYF.

The V and J genes are TRBV7-8 and TRBJ2-5; the D is unclear. Germline CDR1 and CDR2: SGHVS and FQNEAQ. The V and J ends lost 5 bases and 5 bases respectively, with 18 bases between them. This CDR3 is 15 amino acids long. The DNA for the CDR3 is TGTGCCAGCAGCCCCCCCCTCTGGAGATATGAGACCCAGTACTTC. This translates into CASSPPLWRYETQYF.

This chain joins TRBV5-1 and TRBJ1-1; TRBD1 aligns across 11 bases. The CDR3 covers 17 residues. The ends lost 5 bases at V and 3 bases at J; junction bases unmatched: 12. Germline V gene sequence: CDR1 SGHRS, CDR2 YFSETQ. DNA of the CDR3: TGCGCCAGCAGAGAGGACAGGGGGCGAATTGGGGACACTGAAGCTTTCTTT. Translation: CASREDRGRIGDTEAFF.

The chain joins TRBV19 to TRBJ2-5; D gene uncertain. The CDR3 sequence is 12 residues long. Trimming left V 1 base short and J 5 bases short, with 5 bases between. CDR1 and CDR2 from the germline V gene are LNHDA and SQIVND (reference sequence). In nucleotides, the CDR3 is TGTGCCAGTAGTATAGGTGGGGAGACCCAGTACTTC. This codes for CASSIGGETQYF.

CDR3 nucleotide sequence: TGCAGCGTGGACAGGTTCGGCACTGAAGCTTTCTTT. Translating gives CSVDRFGTEAFF. The chain is built from TRBV29-1 and TRBJ1-1; TRBD1 matches 7 bases. The CDR3 covers 12 residues. CDR1 is SQVTM, CDR2 ANQGSEA, per germline. The V and J ends lost 6 bases and 4 bases, in that order; junction bases with no gene match: 5. The entire variable domain, with the rest obtained from reference TRBV29-1 and TRBJ1-1, is as follows: SAVISQKPSRDICQRGTSLTIQCQVDSQVTMMFWYRQQPGQSLTLIATANQGSEATYESGFVIDKFPISRPNLTFSTLTVSNMSPEDSSIYLCSVDRFGTEAFFGQGTRLTVV.

The chain couples TRBV6-5 to TRBJ2-7; D is uncertain. Germline V lookup: CDR1 MNHEY, CDR2 SVGAGI. V was clipped by 5 bases and J by 3 bases, with 2 bases between them. The CDR3 contains 10 residues. The CDR3 is CASSDYEQYF. The CDR3 DNA reads as TGTGCCAGCAGTGACTACGAGCAGTACTTC.

The V gene is TRBV9, the J gene TRBJ1-1; D remains unclear. V was trimmed by 0 bases and J by 6 bases, leaving 9 bases between them. Germline CDR1 reads SGDLS; CDR2 reads YYNGEE. CDR3 length: 13 residues. The CDR3 reads CASSVAPKAEAFF. DNA for the CDR3: TGTGCCAGCAGCGTAGCCCCGAAGGCTGAAGCTTTCTTT.

This clone has only a few counts. The rearrangement uses TRBV21-1 and TRBJ1-3; TRBD1, the table's D call, was not compared with the DNA. TRBV21-1 is a listed pseudogene. The CDR3 covers 19 residues. CDR3 coding DNA: TGTGCCAGCAGCAAGGGAGACAGGGCTTCGCGCTTCTCTGGAAACACCATATATTTT. Translation: CASSKGDRASRFSGNTIYF.

V is TRBV27 and J is TRBJ2-7, with 9 bases identical to TRBD2. CDR3 size: 19 residues. The germline gives CDR1 MNHEY, CDR2 SMNVEV (reference sequence). V shed 2 bases and J 2 bases; nucleotides not matched to a gene: 16. The DNA for the CDR3 is TGTGCCAGCAGTTTACTAACCCCAGGTCTAGCGGGACTTACCTACGAGCAGTACTTC. It yields the protein CASSLLTPGLAGLTYEQYF.

The chain recombines TRBV7-2 with TRBJ1-1; D not resolved. V lost 6 bases and J 0 bases, leaving 8 bases between the germline ends. The CDR3 extends over 13 amino acids. Germline CDR1 SGHTA, CDR2 FQGNSA. The CDR3 DNA is TGTGCCAGCAGTACCCGGGTGAACACTGAAGCTTTCTTT. This encodes CASSTRVNTEAFF.